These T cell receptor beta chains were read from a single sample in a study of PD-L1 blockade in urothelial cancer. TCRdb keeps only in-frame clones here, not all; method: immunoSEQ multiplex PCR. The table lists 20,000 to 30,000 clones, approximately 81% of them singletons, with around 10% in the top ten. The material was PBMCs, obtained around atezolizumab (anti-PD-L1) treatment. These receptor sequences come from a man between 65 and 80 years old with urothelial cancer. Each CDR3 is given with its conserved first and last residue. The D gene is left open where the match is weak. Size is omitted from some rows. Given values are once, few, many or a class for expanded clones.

cdr3_nt: TGTGCCAGCAGCGGGGGTGCGGATTTCAACTATGGCTACACCTTC
cdr3_aa: CASSGGADFNYGYTF
clone_size: .
d_call: .
j_call: TRBJ1-2
v_call: TRBV6-1

cdr3_nt: TGTGCCAGCAGTTACTCCAGGCTAGCGGTAACAGATACGCAGTATTTT
cdr3_aa: CASSYSRLAVTDTQYF
clone_size: .
d_call: TRBD2
j_call: TRBJ2-3
v_call: TRBV6-6

cdr3_nt: TGTGCCACCAGCACCCAGGACAGGGGGCTGGTTCAGCCCCAGCATTTT
cdr3_aa: CATSTQDRGLVQPQHF
clone_size: few
d_call: TRBD1
j_call: TRBJ1-5
v_call: TRBV15

cdr3_nt: TGTGCCAGCAGCTTAGGGCAGGGGGCGAGGACCCAGTACTTC
cdr3_aa: CASSLGQGARTQYF
clone_size: .
d_call: TRBD1
j_call: TRBJ2-5
v_call: TRBV13

cdr3_nt: TGTGCCAGCAGCCCCCATACGTCCAGGGACAATGAGCAGTTCTTC
cdr3_aa: CASSPHTSRDNEQFF
clone_size: .
d_call: .
j_call: TRBJ2-1
v_call: TRBV7-3

cdr3_nt: TGCGCCAGCAGCCAGGGGAGATCGGCAACTGAAGCTTTCTTT
cdr3_aa: CASSQGRSATEAFF
clone_size: .
d_call: .
j_call: TRBJ1-1
v_call: TRBV4-1

cdr3_nt: TGTGCCTGGTCGGCTTTCAAGGGAGGTTCTGAAGCTTTCTTT
cdr3_aa: CAWSAFKGGSEAFF
clone_size: .
d_call: .
j_call: TRBJ1-1
v_call: TRBV30

cdr3_nt: TGTGCCAGCAGTTTATCGATGGGTGGACTAGCGACGCAGTACTTC
cdr3_aa: CASSLSMGGLATQYF
clone_size: .
d_call: TRBD2
j_call: TRBJ2-7
v_call: TRBV27

cdr3_nt: TGTGCCAGCTCAGGGGACAAACGCTCCTACAATGAGCAGTTCTTC
cdr3_aa: CASSGDKRSYNEQFF
clone_size: .
d_call: .
j_call: TRBJ2-1
v_call: TRBV18

cdr3_nt: TGCGCCAGCAGCTGGGGGACACTAGCGGGAGTGTCAGATACGCAGTATTTT
cdr3_aa: CASSWGTLAGVSDTQYF
clone_size: few
d_call: TRBD2
j_call: TRBJ2-3
v_call: TRBV5-1

cdr3_nt: TGCGCCAGCAGCTCCACAGGGGGCGGCAATCAGCCCCAGCATTTT
cdr3_aa: CASSSTGGGNQPQHF
clone_size: few
d_call: TRBD1
j_call: TRBJ1-5
v_call: TRBV5-1

cdr3_nt: TGCGCCAGCAGCTTGGAAACAGGGGGCTCCTACAATGAGCAGTTCTTC
cdr3_aa: CASSLETGGSYNEQFF
clone_size: once
d_call: TRBD1
j_call: TRBJ2-1
v_call: TRBV5-1

cdr3_nt: TGTGCCAGCAGTGAACCGAGGGGGTTTAATGAAAAACTGTTTTTT
cdr3_aa: CASSEPRGFNEKLFF
clone_size: .
d_call: .
j_call: TRBJ1-4
v_call: TRBV25-1

cdr3_nt: TGTGCCAGCAGCTTAGATCAATCGGTAGAGACCCAGTACTTC
cdr3_aa: CASSLDQSVETQYF
clone_size: .
d_call: .
j_call: TRBJ2-5
v_call: TRBV7-2

cdr3_nt: TGTGCCAGCAGCTTATCAGGGAATGAGCAGTTCTTC
cdr3_aa: CASSLSGNEQFF
clone_size: .
d_call: .
j_call: TRBJ2-1
v_call: TRBV7-9

cdr3_nt: TGTGCCAGCAGCTCCCCCCGCCCCGGGACTAGCGGGAGAGAGCAGTATTTT
cdr3_aa: CASSSPRPGTSGREQYF
clone_size: .
d_call: TRBD2
j_call: TRBJ2-3
v_call: TRBV11-2

cdr3_nt: TGTGCCAGCAGTTCTCCGACAGGGGGGACGGATCAGCCCCAGCATTTT
cdr3_aa: CASSSPTGGTDQPQHF
clone_size: .
d_call: TRBD1
j_call: TRBJ1-5
v_call: TRBV28

cdr3_nt: TGTGCCAGCAGTGTGGCGCGGGATGGGTACGAGCAGTACTTC
cdr3_aa: CASSVARDGYEQYF
clone_size: .
d_call: .
j_call: TRBJ2-7
v_call: TRBV2

cdr3_nt: TGTGCCAGCAGCACAGGGAACTACGAGCAGTACTTC
cdr3_aa: CASSTGNYEQYF
clone_size: .
d_call: .
j_call: TRBJ2-7
v_call: TRBV7-9

cdr3_nt: TGTGCCAGCAGTGATCTACAGGGTTATGGCTACACCTTC
cdr3_aa: CASSDLQGYGYTF
clone_size: few
d_call: .
j_call: TRBJ1-2
v_call: TRBV2

cdr3_nt: TGTGCCAGTAGTCCCGGGACAGGGTTTGGGGCCAACGTCCTGACTTTC
cdr3_aa: CASSPGTGFGANVLTF
clone_size: .
d_call: TRBD1
j_call: TRBJ2-6
v_call: TRBV19

cdr3_nt: TGTGCCTGCCGACCGGGACTAGCGGGCCGACTGCCCTACAATGAGCAGTTCTTC
cdr3_aa: CACRPGLAGRLPYNEQFF
clone_size: .
d_call: TRBD2
j_call: TRBJ2-1
v_call: TRBV30

cdr3_nt: TGTGCCAGCAGTGGGACAACCGACAGGGTTAATGAAAAACTGTTTTTT
cdr3_aa: CASSGTTDRVNEKLFF
clone_size: .
d_call: TRBD1
j_call: TRBJ1-4
v_call: TRBV27

cdr3_nt: TGTGCCAGCAGCTTTGGAGGGAGCCCTAGCACAGATACGCAGTATTTT
cdr3_aa: CASSFGGSPSTDTQYF
clone_size: .
d_call: .
j_call: TRBJ2-3
v_call: TRBV11-2

cdr3_nt: TGCGCCAGCAGTGAATTCGGCGGGATTTACAATGAGCAGTTCTTC
cdr3_aa: CASSEFGGIYNEQFF
clone_size: .
d_call: .
j_call: TRBJ2-1
v_call: TRBV10-2

cdr3_nt: TGTGCCAGCTCACCAGGACTAGCGAACACCGGGGAGCTGTTTTTT
cdr3_aa: CASSPGLANTGELFF
clone_size: .
d_call: TRBD2
j_call: TRBJ2-2
v_call: TRBV18

cdr3_nt: TGTGCCAGCAGCCTCGTTGGGGGGAACTATGGCTACACCTTC
cdr3_aa: CASSLVGGNYGYTF
clone_size: .
d_call: .
j_call: TRBJ1-2
v_call: TRBV9

cdr3_nt: TGTGCCAGCAGCTTAGGTGCGTTGGGACTAGCGGGAGCAGATACGCAGTATTTT
cdr3_aa: CASSLGALGLAGADTQYF
clone_size: .
d_call: TRBD2
j_call: TRBJ2-3
v_call: TRBV11-3

cdr3_nt: TGTGCCAGCAGTTTATGGTCAGGGAACACCGGGGAGCTGTTTTTT
cdr3_aa: CASSLWSGNTGELFF
clone_size: .
d_call: .
j_call: TRBJ2-2
v_call: TRBV28

cdr3_nt: TGTGCCAGCGACAGGGTCGCTTCCACTGAAGCTTTCTTT
cdr3_aa: CASDRVASTEAFF
clone_size: .
d_call: TRBD1
j_call: TRBJ1-1
v_call: TRBV28

cdr3_nt: TGTGCCAGCACCATTGGACTAGCGGGAGTGGATGAGCAGTTCTTC
cdr3_aa: CASTIGLAGVDEQFF
clone_size: .
d_call: TRBD2
j_call: TRBJ2-1
v_call: TRBV28

cdr3_nt: TGCAGCGTTCAAAGCCCAGGGGCAGGGGAGCTGTTTTTT
cdr3_aa: CSVQSPGAGELFF
clone_size: .
d_call: .
j_call: TRBJ2-2
v_call: TRBV29-1

cdr3_nt: TGTGCCACCTTGACAGGGAATCAGCCCCAGCATTTT
cdr3_aa: CATLTGNQPQHF
clone_size: few
d_call: TRBD1
j_call: TRBJ1-5
v_call: TRBV28

cdr3_nt: TGTGCCAGCAGTTACGGTCTAATGAACACTGAAGCTTTCTTT
cdr3_aa: CASSYGLMNTEAFF
clone_size: .
d_call: .
j_call: TRBJ1-1
v_call: TRBV6-5

cdr3_nt: TGCGCCAGCAGCTTGGGAGCCGGACAGGGGGCCCTCCAAGAGACCCAGTACTTC
cdr3_aa: CASSLGAGQGALQETQYF
clone_size: .
d_call: TRBD1
j_call: TRBJ2-5
v_call: TRBV5-1

cdr3_nt: TGTGCCAGCAGTTTATCCTTCGAAGAGACCCAGTACTTC
cdr3_aa: CASSLSFEETQYF
clone_size: .
d_call: .
j_call: TRBJ2-5
v_call: TRBV27

cdr3_nt: TGCGCCAGCAGCGCGACAGGCCTCCTGGGTCCTAACACTGAAGCTTTCTTT
cdr3_aa: CASSATGLLGPNTEAFF
clone_size: few
d_call: .
j_call: TRBJ1-1
v_call: TRBV5-1

cdr3_nt: TGTGCCAGCAGCTTCGTCTCGTCCTACAATGAGCAGTTCTTC
cdr3_aa: CASSFVSSYNEQFF
clone_size: .
d_call: .
j_call: TRBJ2-1
v_call: TRBV7-6

cdr3_nt: TGTGCCAGCAGTGTATCCGGGACAGCGTACCAGTTCTTC
cdr3_aa: CASSVSGTAYQFF
clone_size: .
d_call: TRBD1
j_call: TRBJ2-1
v_call: TRBV2

cdr3_nt: TGTGCCAGCAGTGAACTCGCCCCAGGACTCCTGGAGACCCAGTACTTC
cdr3_aa: CASSELAPGLLETQYF
clone_size: once
d_call: .
j_call: TRBJ2-5
v_call: TRBV2

cdr3_nt: TGTGCCTCCGGGGACACTGAAGCTTTCTTT
cdr3_aa: CASGDTEAFF
clone_size: .
d_call: .
j_call: TRBJ1-1
v_call: TRBV25-1

cdr3_nt: TGTGCCAGCAGCTTAGTTGGACAGACTGAAAAACTGTTTTTT
cdr3_aa: CASSLVGQTEKLFF
clone_size: .
d_call: .
j_call: TRBJ1-4
v_call: TRBV7-9